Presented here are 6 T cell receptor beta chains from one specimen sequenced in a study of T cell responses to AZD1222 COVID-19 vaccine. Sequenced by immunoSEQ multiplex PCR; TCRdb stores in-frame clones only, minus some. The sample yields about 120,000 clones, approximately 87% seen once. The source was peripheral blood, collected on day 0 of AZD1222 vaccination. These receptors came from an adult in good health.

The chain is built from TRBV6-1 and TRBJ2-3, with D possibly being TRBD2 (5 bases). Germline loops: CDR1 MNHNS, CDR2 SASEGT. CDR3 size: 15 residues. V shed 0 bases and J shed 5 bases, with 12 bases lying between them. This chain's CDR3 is CASSEAGLRGDTQYF. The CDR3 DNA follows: TGTGCCAGCAGTGAAGCGGGCCTCCGGGGAGATACGCAGTATTTT.

This CDR3 reads CASSLNPREKLFF. The CDR3 DNA is TGTGCCAGCAGCTTGAATCCACGTGAAAAACTGTTTTTT. The V gene is TRBV5-5, the J gene TRBJ1-4; D is unresolved. The CDR3 is 13 amino acids. Looked up from germline, CDR1 is SGHKS and CDR2 is YYEKEE (reference sequence). With 1 base removed from V and 7 bases from J, the gap between germline ends came to 8 bases.

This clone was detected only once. The CDR3 is CASSGQGAANTGELFF. In nucleotides, the CDR3 is TGTGCCAGCAGTGGGCAGGGGGCGGCGAACACCGGGGAGCTGTTTTTT. This chain joins TRBV2 and TRBJ2-2, with 8 bases identical to TRBD1. Looked up from germline, CDR1 is SNHLY and CDR2 is FYNNEI. CDR3 length: 16 residues. After removal of 4 bases from V and 0 bases from J, the junction contained 4 bases not matched to a gene.

For the CDR3, the DNA is TGTGCCAGCAGCGTAGGCGACGGGGACTCCTACGAGCAGTACTTC. Translated, it gives CASSVGDGDSYEQYF. The genes are TRBV9 and TRBJ2-7; possible D gene TRBD2, 5 bases. CDR1 SGDLS and CDR2 YYNGEE come from the germline V gene. V was shortened by 0 bases and J by 0 bases, with 10 bases between the two germline ends. The CDR3 is 15 residues long.

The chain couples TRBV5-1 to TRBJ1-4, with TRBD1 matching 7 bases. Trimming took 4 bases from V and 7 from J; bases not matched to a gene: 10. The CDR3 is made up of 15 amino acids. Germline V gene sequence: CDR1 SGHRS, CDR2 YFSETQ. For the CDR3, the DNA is TGCGCCAGCAGCCGGAGGGGGGACAGCTCTGAAAAACTGTTTTTT. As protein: CASSRRGDSSEKLFF.

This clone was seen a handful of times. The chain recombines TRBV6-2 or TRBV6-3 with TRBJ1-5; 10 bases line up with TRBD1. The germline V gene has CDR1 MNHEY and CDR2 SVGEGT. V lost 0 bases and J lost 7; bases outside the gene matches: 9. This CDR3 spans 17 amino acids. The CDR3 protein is CASSYSFRQGANQPQHF. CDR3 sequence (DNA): TGTGCCAGCAGTTACTCTTTTCGACAGGGGGCAAACCAGCCCCAGCATTTT.